This T cell receptor (beta chain) was documented in a study of cytomegalovirus exposure and HLA in healthy donors. Findings and limits, study-wide: For TCR beta chains, V- and J-gene trimming was later linked to a missense DCLRE1C variant.

On this clone itself: Its target is not known.

The CDR3 covers 17 residues. Germline loops: CDR1 SGHRS, CDR2 YFSETQ. With V trimmed by 6 bases and J by 0 bases, 12 bases remained unmatched. Primers for the PCR totalled 60 Vbeta and 13 Jbeta. Profiling relied on immunoSEQ multiplex PCR, and the TCRdb table lists in-frame clones only, not all of them. The table records 140,000 or so clones, roughly 80% of them present only once. This clonotype was sampled from a female donor in good health and CMV-seronegative. The sample taken for sequencing was PBMCs. The rearrangement links TRBV5-1 to TRBJ2-1; 7 nucleotides align to TRBD1. Here the CDR3 DNA reads TGCGCCAGCAACCAATACCCGGACAGGAGCTCCTACAATGAGCAGTTCTTC. Protein sequence: CASNQYPDRSSYNEQFF.